This T cell receptor (beta chain) was sequenced during a study of human T cells and chemical hapten exposure. Noted time point: patch test 2, 6 weeks after DPC sensitization. Treatment meaning: therapeutic diphenylcyclopropenone sensitization with weekly scalp DPC. This CDR3 has 13 residues. V was clipped by 7 bases and J by 1 base; unmatched bases: 3. Per germline, CDR1 SGHNT and CDR2 YENEEA. This clonotype was seen at least ten times. TCRdb re-derived calls from the RACE reads in MiXCR, one entry per CDR3 protein. Of 110,000 to 150,000 distinct CDR3 sequences in the sample, 12% were seen once. The sequence was collected from a woman in her forties or fifties with alopecia areata. Some clones in this sample may be carry-over from other donors' samples. The rearrangement joins TRBV11-3 to TRBJ2-5, with 7 bases matching TRBD1. Sequenced material: whole blood, taken in connection with sensitization to the hapten diphenylcyclopropenone (DPC). CDR3 sequence (DNA): TGTGCCAGCAACCGGGACAGCCAAGAGACCCAGTACTTC. Translation: CASNRDSQETQYF. Based on the CDR3 plus reference TRBV11-3 and TRBJ2-5, the full variable domain is EAGVVQSPRYKIIEKKQPVAFWCNPISGHNTLYWYLQNLGQGPELLIRYENEEAVDDSQLPKDRFSAERLKGVDSTLKIQPAELGDSAVYLCASNRDSQETQYFGPGTRLLVL.